The 21 T cell receptor beta chains in this list originate from one sample, sequenced in a study of vaccination effects on CD4 cells after COVID-19. The antigens of these receptors remain unknown. Cells that had been cultured for 9 to 10 days were the source of isolated CD4+ T cells. Clones were sequenced by immunoSEQ multiplex PCR, and TCRdb holds only the in-frame ones, with some missing. The table lists about 70,000 clones, approximately 80% of them singletons. Source: CD4+ T cells from PBMCs cultured without peptide, taken before COVID-19 vaccination. The receptor source for this set is a human donor who received a COVID-19 vaccine.

This chain uses TRBV19 with TRBJ2-1; 10 nucleotides align to TRBD1. This CDR3 is built from 16 residues. Germline assignment: CDR1 LNHDA and CDR2 SQIVND (reference sequence). V trimming: 4 bases; J trimming: 3 bases; junction bases outside the gene matches: 6. The DNA of the CDR3 is TGTGCCAGTAGTAAGGGGAGGACAGGGGGCTACAATGAGCAGTTCTTC. This sequence encodes CASSKGRTGGYNEQFF. The whole variable domain, remainder taken from reference TRBV19 and TRBJ2-1, is DGGITQSPKYLFRKEGQNVTLSCEQNLNHDAMYWYRQDPGQGLRLIYYSQIVNDFQKGDIAEGYSVSREKKESFPLTVTSAQKNPTAFYLCASSKGRTGGYNEQFFGPGTRLTVL.

This chain connects TRBV11-3 to TRBJ1-4; 9 bases match TRBD1. Germline V CDR1 and CDR2: SGHNT, YENEEA. The CDR3 runs to 15 residues. The V and J ends lost 4 bases and 8 bases, in that order; junction bases with no gene match: 8. CDR3 DNA: TGTGCCAGCAGCTCACTGACAGGGGGTTCGGAAAAACTGTTTTTT. It encodes CASSSLTGGSEKLFF.

This chain links TRBV4-2 with TRBJ2-5; the D call may be TRBD1 or TRBD2 (5 bases each). The CDR3 is 17 residues long. From germline, CDR1 is LGHNA and CDR2 YNFKEQ. Deletions cut 1 base from V and 5 bases from J, with 20 bases between. In DNA, the CDR3 is TGTGCCAGCAGCCAAGTCCTCCCCCCCGGGGCGTGGGAGACCCAGTACTTC. Protein sequence: CASSQVLPPGAWETQYF.

The V gene is TRBV30, the J gene TRBJ1-2, with 7 bases that match TRBD1. The V gene end was trimmed by 4 bases and the J gene end by 2 bases; junction bases not matched to a gene: 13. Germline CDR1 and CDR2: GTSNPN and SVGIG (reference sequence). The CDR3 extends over 16 amino acids. This chain's CDR3 is CAWTPGGGGENYGYTF. CDR3 DNA sequence: TGTGCCTGGACCCCCGGGGGAGGGGGCGAGAACTATGGCTACACCTTC.

The rearrangement links TRBV6-2 or TRBV6-3 to TRBJ1-2; D is perhaps TRBD1 (5 bases). Looked up from germline, CDR1 is MNHEY and CDR2 is SVGEGT. The germline V and J ends were trimmed by 5 bases and 1 base, with 11 bases remaining between them. CDR3 length equals 14 residues. CDR3 sequence reads: CASSDSPLNYGYTF. CDR3 DNA: TGTGCCAGCAGTGACAGCCCCCTTAACTATGGCTACACCTTC.

The genes are TRBV20-1 and TRBJ1-2; D gene ambiguous. The CDR3 loop spans 11 amino acids. Germline CDR1 and CDR2: DFQATT and SNEGSKA (reference sequence). CDR3 sequence reads: CRGSYTYGYTF. CDR3 DNA sequence: TGCAGGGGATCATACACCTATGGCTACACCTTC.

V is TRBV7-8 and J is TRBJ2-7; 9 bases are shared with TRBD1. The trim removed 1 base at V and 3 bases at J, leaving 1 base unmatched. The CDR3 is made up of 14 amino acids. Germline values: CDR1 SGHVS, CDR2 FQNEAQ. The CDR3 bases are TGTGCCAGCAGCTTAGAGACAGGGGGCTACGAGCAGTACGTC. It codes for CASSLETGGYEQYV.

V gene TRBV13 combines with J gene TRBJ2-2; D might be TRBD1 (5 bases). Per germline, CDR1 PRHDT and CDR2 FYEKMQ (reference sequence). The CDR3 has 14 residues. The germline V and J ends were trimmed by 5 bases and 1 base, with 8 bases remaining between them. The CDR3 nucleotides read TGTGCCAGCAGCAAAACAGGGAACACCGGGGAGCTGTTTTTT. It specifies CASSKTGNTGELFF.

The table lists this clone with a few counts. The rearrangement uses TRBV18 and TRBJ1-1; the D gene is possibly TRBD1 (5 bases). Per germline, CDR1 KGHSH and CDR2 LQKENI. V was pared by 2 bases and J by 4 bases, with 8 bases between. This CDR3 has 13 residues. The CDR3 coding sequence is TGTGCCAGCTCACCAGGGACCATCACTGAAGCTTTCTTT. It translates to CASSPGTITEAFF.

The chain joins TRBV29-1 to TRBJ2-5; D remains unclear. V lost 6 bases to trimming and J lost 5 bases, with 19 bases between them. Germline V gives CDR1 SQVTM, CDR2 ANQGSEA. The CDR3 extends over 14 amino acids. CDR3 protein: CSVIRSPGLETQYF. The DNA of the CDR3 is TGCAGCGTCATAAGGAGTCCCGGGTTGGAGACCCAGTACTTC.

The V gene is TRBV2, the J gene TRBJ1-5; TRBD1 agrees at 8 bases. Germline values: CDR1 SNHLY, CDR2 FYNNEI. After removal of 7 bases from V and 2 bases from J, the junction contained 7 bases not matched to a gene. CDR3 size: 15 residues. The CDR3 loop reads CASNRGQVGNQPQHF. Here the CDR3 DNA reads TGTGCCAGCAATAGGGGACAGGTCGGCAATCAGCCCCAGCATTTT.

This clone was picked up a small number of times. The V call is TRBV3-1 (or the pseudogene TRBV3-2), the J call TRBJ2-5, with D unresolved. The CDR3 consists of 12 residues. CDR1 LGHDT and CDR2 YNNKEL come from the germline V gene (reference sequence). The V end lost 10 bases, the J end lost 7 bases, and 16 bases lay between the germline ends. The CDR3 DNA is TGTGCCACCTATGATATAACGGGGACCCAGTACTTC. It translates to CATYDITGTQYF.

This chain connects TRBV6-5 to TRBJ1-1; D may be TRBD1 (6 bases). The germline V gene has CDR1 MNHEY and CDR2 SVGAGI. The V gene lost 5 bases and the J gene lost 5 bases, with 15 bases spanning the gap. This CDR3 region has 14 residues. CDR3 residues: CASSKTGLVTEAFF. In DNA, the CDR3 is TGTGCCAGCAGTAAAACAGGGTTGGTAACTGAAGCTTTCTTT.

The rearrangement uses TRBV7-3 and TRBJ2-2, with D hard to call. V was shortened by 5 bases and J by 3 bases, with 4 bases between the two germline ends. Germline-derived CDR1 and CDR2 are SGHTA and FQGTGA. This CDR3 has 12 residues. The CDR3 protein is CASSPDTGELFF. The CDR3 nucleotides are TGTGCCAGCAGCCCCGACACCGGGGAGCTGTTTTTT.

This clone was observed once. The V gene is TRBV12-5, the J gene TRBJ2-3, with 10 bases lining up with TRBD2. With 1 base clipped from V and 0 bases from J, the junction kept 7 bases outside the gene matches. The CDR3 extends over 18 amino acids. CDR1 LGHNT and CDR2 FRNRAP come from the germline V gene. This CDR3 reads CASGLGSGGVLSTDTQYF. The CDR3 nucleotides read TGTGCTAGTGGTTTGGGGAGCGGGGGGGTCCTTAGCACAGATACGCAGTATTTT.

In its sample, this clone was seen once. The chain links TRBV5-4 to TRBJ1-2, with 9 bases fitting TRBD1. From germline, CDR1 is SGHNT and CDR2 YYREEE (reference sequence). The CDR3 is made up of 15 amino acids. After removal of 4 bases from V and 4 bases from J, the junction contained 8 bases not matched to a gene. The CDR3 loop reads CASSGGTGISYGYTF. The DNA of the CDR3 is TGTGCCAGCAGCGGGGGGACAGGGATCTCCTATGGCTACACCTTC.

The genes are TRBV19 and TRBJ1-2; D possibly corresponds to TRBD1 (5 bases). Per germline, CDR1 LNHDA and CDR2 SQIVND (reference sequence). V was trimmed by 0 bases and J by 4 bases, leaving 15 bases between them. The CDR3 has 16 residues. The CDR3, as DNA: TGTGCCAGTAGTATAGATGGGGGTTCGAAGGCCTATGGCTACACCTTC. It codes for CASSIDGGSKAYGYTF.

The sample holds a few counts of this clone. The J gene is TRBJ1-6, the V gene TRBV28, with 7 bases lining up with TRBD1. Germline V gene sequence: CDR1 MDHEN, CDR2 SYDVKM. The ends lost 5 bases at V and 9 bases at J; junction bases unmatched: 10. This CDR3 comprises 15 residues. CDR3 region: CASSPPDREGSPLHF. CDR3 coding DNA: TGTGCCAGCAGTCCCCCAGACAGGGAAGGTTCACCCCTCCACTTT.

The rearrangement joins TRBV6-5 to TRBJ1-3; no definite D call. Germline loops: CDR1 MNHEY, CDR2 SVGAGI. V lost 2 bases, J lost 0 bases, and 5 bases lay in between. The CDR3 runs 14 residues. CDR3 bases: TGTGCCAGCAGTTACGTGGCCTCTGGAAACACCATATATTTT. Translation gives CASSYVASGNTIYF.

The rearrangement uses TRBV10-1 and TRBJ2-5, with 11 nucleotides matching TRBD1. In germline, CDR1 is WNHNN, CDR2 SYGVQD (reference sequence). Trimming took 5 bases from V and 4 from J; bases not matched to a gene: 3. The CDR3 covers 14 residues. The CDR3 loop is CASSPGQGGETQYF. CDR3 DNA sequence: TGCGCCAGCAGTCCGGGACAGGGGGGAGAGACCCAGTACTTC.

V usage is TRBV19 and J usage is TRBJ2-1, with D possibly matching TRBD2 (6 bases). Germline values: CDR1 LNHDA, CDR2 SQIVND (reference sequence). V dropped 1 base and J dropped 5 bases, with 12 bases sitting between them. CDR3 size: 15 residues. CDR3 loop: CASSIVTGVHNEQFF. The CDR3 DNA reads as TGTGCCAGTAGTATAGTCACGGGGGTTCACAATGAGCAGTTCTTC.